The clone carrying this TCR beta chain appeared a single time. What it recognizes is unknown. The sample comes from a study of OX40 agonist ivuxolimab in advanced cancers. Study-wide points: Circulating CD4+ and CD8+ T cells showed clonal expansion by week 6 at 0.1 to 3.0 mg/kg. Compared with CD4+, CD8+ T cells on average had more expanded clones.

Produced via immunoSEQ multiplex PCR; TCRdb's table is partial and in-frame only. The data contain roughly 56,000 clones, approximately 84% of them singletons. CDR1 is SGHAT, CDR2 FQNNGV, per germline. V was cut by 3 bases and J by 9 bases, with 18 bases left in between. The CDR3 spans 15 residues. This clonotype originated in an adult with an advanced solid tumor such as melanoma, head and neck, liver or kidney cancer. The sample was CD4+ or CD8+ T cells sorted from blood, taken in a trial of the OX40 agonist ivuxolimab. The chain combines TRBV11-2 with TRBJ2-1, with a possible D match to TRBD2 (5 bases). The CDR3 is CASSLGQVFSGEQFF. CDR3 DNA: TGTGCCAGCAGCTTGGGTCAGGTATTCAGCGGTGAGCAGTTCTTC.